The clone carrying this TCR beta chain was counted once. The assay was immunoSEQ multiplex PCR, and TCRdb's table has in-frame clones only and misses some. The sample holds about 130,000 clones, about nine tenths seen once. In germline, CDR1 is SGHDT, CDR2 YYEEEE. This CDR3 has 15 residues. The junction had 11 bases not matched to a gene; V was cut back by 6 bases and J by 6 bases. The sample belongs to a study of cytomegalovirus exposure and HLA in healthy donors. The clonotype was recovered from a man aged 30 to 45 in good health and CMV-seronegative. Sequenced: PBMCs. The rearrangement uses TRBV5-6 and TRBJ2-3; TRBD2 agrees at 9 bases. This CDR3 is CASKSLGLAGDTQYF. CDR3 nucleotide sequence: TGTGCCAGCAAGTCGCTGGGACTAGCCGGCGATACGCAGTATTTT.